The clone carrying this TCR beta chain showed up just a few times. The target antigen is unknown. This entry comes from a study of vaccination and CD4 T cells after COVID-19. The CDR3 runs to 12 residues. Trimming cost V 7 bases and J 2 bases, with 5 bases left between them. CDR1 is MNHNS, CDR2 SASEGT, per germline. Sequencing of DNA taken from cultured CD4+ T cells relied on the Oncomine TCR Beta short-read assay. TCRdb redid the calling of the PCR reads with MiXCR, one entry per CDR3 protein. The data show roughly 7,200 distinct CDR3 sequences, roughly 35% seen once. Treatment noted: approximately 10-day PBMC culture with coronavirus spike peptide pools or control peptides (ViraFEST assay). Pre-COVID-19 pandemic sampling (2011-2018) yielded the unexposed donor's CD4+ T cells.

The rearrangement links TRBV6-1 to TRBJ2-2; D is unresolved. The sequence was obtained from a human donor in good health. The sequenced sample was CD4+ T cells from blood, cultured in vitro. The CDR3 DNA sequence: TGTGCCAGCAACATAAACACCGGGGAGCTGTTTTTT. It translates to CASNINTGELFF.